This T cell receptor beta chain originates from a study of T cell responses to AZD1222 COVID-19 vaccine. Study-level results: Every sample of the repertoires postdated the peak T cell response.

Some clones are missing from TCRdb's copy, which holds only in-frame ones; the method was immunoSEQ multiplex PCR. The profile shows 200,000 or so clones, approximately 93% of them singletons. This clone was observed a single time. As yet, its antigen is unknown. The CDR3 length is 13 residues. The V segment lost 3 bases and the J segment 13 bases; nucleotides outside the gene matches: 8. Germline V gives CDR1 SGHRS, CDR2 YFSETQ. The sample in question was peripheral blood, obtained 28 days after the second AZD1222 dose. This rearrangement joins TRBV5-1 to TRBJ2-1, with 9 bases aligning to TRBD2. The TCR sequence derives from an adult who received the AZD1222 COVID-19 vaccine. The CDR3 sequence is CASSSNSGGRQFF. CDR3 nucleotides: TGCGCCAGCAGCTCCAATAGCGGGGGTCGACAGTTCTTC. The whole variable domain, filled in from reference TRBV5-1 and TRBJ2-1, reads KAGVTQTPRYLIKTRGQQVTLSCSPISGHRSVSWYQQTPGQGLQFLFEYFSETQRNKGNFPGRFSGRQFSNSRSEMNVSTLELGDSALYLCASSSNSGGRQFFGPGTRLTVL.